Below are 13 T cell receptor beta chains sequenced from a single sample in a study of Ad26.COV2.S vaccination and SARS-CoV-2 variants. Profiling relied on immunoSEQ multiplex PCR, and the TCRdb table lists in-frame clones only, not all of them. Of more than 150,000 clones detected, roughly 89% appear once; the ten largest clones hold 5% to 6.5%. The material was peripheral blood, obtained after recovery from COVID-19. The receptors come from a human donor who had recovered from COVID-19.

The J gene is TRBJ2-5, the V gene TRBV9; 10 nucleotides agree with TRBD2. This CDR3 comprises 17 residues. J gave up 5 bases and V 4 bases, and 14 bases lay outside the gene matches. Germline-derived CDR1 and CDR2 are SGDLS and YYNGEE. The CDR3 sequence: CASSPRGGLAGAETQYF. For the CDR3, the DNA is TGTGCCAGCAGCCCGAGGGGAGGTCTAGCGGGGGCGGAGACCCAGTACTTC.

The chain combines TRBV6-1 with TRBJ2-3, with D tentatively TRBD2 (5 bases). Trimming removed 6 bases at V and 2 bases at J, with 9 bases between. Per the germline V gene, CDR1 is MNHNS and CDR2 is SASEGT. The CDR3 is 13 amino acids. CDR3 residues: CASRDSITDTQYF. CDR3 nucleotides: TGTGCCAGCAGGGACTCAATCACAGATACGCAGTATTTT.

This chain uses TRBV6-1 with TRBJ1-1; D is undetermined. V lost 0 bases and J 5 bases, leaving 10 bases between the germline ends. The germline CDR1 and CDR2 sequences are MNHNS and SASEGT. CDR3 length: 14 residues. The chain's CDR3 is CASSEALSGTEAFF. CDR3 bases: TGTGCCAGCAGTGAAGCGCTTTCGGGAACTGAAGCTTTCTTT.

The V call is TRBV7-2, the J call TRBJ1-5; weak D call: TRBD1 (5 bases). The CDR3 is made up of 13 amino acids. Germline loops: CDR1 SGHTA, CDR2 FQGNSA. Trimming left V 0 bases short and J 5 bases short, with 5 bases between. The CDR3 DNA reads TGTGCCAGCAGCTTAGCAGGGGATCAGCCCCAGCATTTT. Protein sequence: CASSLAGDQPQHF. Supplemented by reference TRBV7-2 and TRBJ1-5, the full variable domain reads GAGVSQSPSNKVTEKGKDVELRCDPISGHTALYWYRQSLGQGLEFLIYFQGNSAPDKSGLPSDRFSAERTGGSVSTLTIQRTQQEDSAVYLCASSLAGDQPQHFGDGTRLSIL.

This clone was seen more than once but under ten times. J is TRBJ2-7 and V is TRBV7-9, with unresolved D. The CDR3 contains 8 residues. CDR1 and CDR2 from the germline V gene are SEHNR and FQNEAQ (reference sequence). Trimming stripped 11 bases from V and 5 bases from J, with 4 bases between. CDR3 sequence: CAVDEQYF. The DNA for the CDR3 is TGTGCCGTCGACGAGCAGTACTTC.

This chain connects TRBV6-5 to TRBJ2-3, with TRBD2 matching over 10 bases. Trimming took 0 bases from V and 4 from J; bases not matched to a gene: 4. The CDR3 contains 16 residues. Germline assignment: CDR1 MNHEY and CDR2 SVGAGI. In DNA, the CDR3 is TGTGCCAGCAGTTACTCCGGAGCGGGAGGGGCAGATACGCAGTATTTT. It translates to CASSYSGAGGADTQYF.

The chain couples TRBV10-3 to TRBJ2-7, with D possibly TRBD1 on 6 matching bases. The CDR3 is 14 amino acids. V shed 11 bases and J shed 6 bases, with 23 bases lying between them. Germline V CDR1 and CDR2: ENHRY, SYGVKD. The DNA for the CDR3 is TGTGCCTCCCAGCGAAGGACAGAAGCAGGCGAGCAGTACTTC. Protein product: CASQRRTEAGEQYF.

The rearrangement joins TRBV9 to TRBJ1-1, with D perhaps TRBD1 (6 bases). The CDR3 is 16 residues long. V lost 0 bases and J 0 bases, leaving 12 bases between the germline ends. The germline V gene has CDR1 SGDLS and CDR2 YYNGEE. The CDR3: CASSVGWTDMNTEAFF. Written as DNA, the CDR3 is TGTGCCAGCAGCGTAGGGTGGACAGATATGAACACTGAAGCTTTCTTT.

The chain carries TRBV7-3 and TRBJ1-2; 9 bases agree with TRBD1. The CDR3 runs 15 residues. Germline assignment: CDR1 SGHTA and CDR2 FQGTGA. The V and J ends lost 5 bases and 7 bases, in that order; junction bases with no gene match: 11. CDR3 nucleotide sequence: TGTGCCAGCAGCCCCACTTCCACGGACAGGGGTGGCTACACCTTC. Translation: CASSPTSTDRGGYTF. Drawing the rest from reference TRBV7-3 and TRBJ1-2, the complete variable domain is GAGVSQTPSNKVTEKGKYVELRCDPISGHTALYWYRQSLGQGPEFLIYFQGTGAADDSGLPNDRFFAVRPEGSVSTLKIQRTERGDSAVYLCASSPTSTDRGGYTFGSGTRLTVV.

J is TRBJ1-5 and V is TRBV5-6; D uncertain. The CDR3 is made up of 14 amino acids. Between the trimmed V and J ends, which lost 3 bases and 4 bases, there was a span of 11 bases. Germline-derived CDR1 and CDR2 are SGHDT and YYEEEE. CDR3 sequence reads: CASSYPGRNQPQHF. The CDR3 DNA is TGTGCCAGCAGCTACCCGGGCCGAAATCAGCCCCAGCATTTT.

This rearrangement joins TRBV5-1 to TRBJ1-2; D may be TRBD1 (6 bases). V was shortened by 2 bases and J by 2 bases, with 13 bases between the two germline ends. Germline CDR1 SGHRS, CDR2 YFSETQ. The CDR3 contains 15 residues. The CDR3 DNA sequence: TGCGCCAGCAGCTTATCGACAGGCGAAAACTATGGCTACACCTTC. Translating gives CASSLSTGENYGYTF.

The rearrangement joins TRBV6-6 to TRBJ1-2, with TRBD1 matching 8 bases. The CDR3 is 16 residues long. J was trimmed by 7 bases and V by 2 bases; bases with no gene match: 12. CDR1 is MNHNY and CDR2 is SVGAGI in the germline V gene (reference sequence). The CDR3 protein is CASSYRTGPSVSGYTF. CDR3 in DNA: TGTGCCAGCAGTTACCGGACAGGGCCGTCCGTCTCTGGCTACACCTTC.

This clone was picked up a small number of times. The V and J genes are TRBV5-6 and TRBJ1-5, with D tentatively TRBD1 (6 bases). Germline values: CDR1 SGHDT, CDR2 YYEEEE. V was clipped by 0 bases and J by 7 bases, with 8 bases between them. The CDR3 totals 13 residues. The CDR3 sequence is CASSLDRDQPQHF. The CDR3 DNA follows: TGTGCCAGCAGCTTGGACAGGGACCAGCCCCAGCATTTT.